The 25 T cell receptor beta chains given below trace back to one sample, sequenced in a study of cytotoxic CD8 clonotypes in ibrutinib-treated CLL. Measured with immunoSEQ multiplex PCR; TCRdb has only the in-frame clones, and not every one. Of about 330,000 clones in the sample, 67% were seen once. The sample here was PBMCs, taken after 36 months of ibrutinib treatment. These receptors all come from a human donor with chronic lymphocytic leukemia.

This chain connects TRBV7-3 to TRBJ2-1; D may match TRBD1 or TRBD2 (5 bases each). The germline gives CDR1 SGHTA, CDR2 FQGTGA. V gave up 5 bases and J gave up 5 bases, with 10 bases separating them. The CDR3 consists of 13 residues. The CDR3 sequence is CASSVRGDNEQFF. As DNA, the CDR3 is TGTGCCAGCAGCGTTAGAGGGGACAATGAGCAGTTCTTC.

On this clone itself: Other DNA sequences in this sample translate to the same CDR3. V is TRBV10-3 and J is TRBJ1-1; D gene uncertain. CDR1 ENHRY and CDR2 SYGVKD come from the germline V gene. Trimming cost V 0 bases and J 10 bases, with 9 bases left between them. The CDR3 contains 12 residues. CDR3 residues: CAISESRVGAFF. The CDR3 coding sequence is TGTGCCATCAGTGAGTCAAGGGTCGGAGCTTTCTTT.

The V call is TRBV6-1, the J call TRBJ2-3; D ambiguous. There are 14 residues in the CDR3. Deletions cut 1 base from V and 3 bases from J, with 8 bases between. Germline V gene lookup returns CDR1 MNHNS and CDR2 SASEGT. The CDR3 DNA follows: TGTGCCAGCAGTGAAGGGGTGCGTACAGATACGCAGTATTTT. Its translation is CASSEGVRTDTQYF.

This rearrangement joins TRBV4-1 to TRBJ2-3; TRBD2 agrees at 7 bases. CDR1 is MGHRA, CDR2 YSYEKL, per germline. V was pared by 6 bases and J by 2 bases, with 14 bases of the junction left unmatched. This CDR3 is built from 17 residues. Written as DNA, the CDR3 is TGCGCCAGCAGTCGAAAGGGCAGGAGCGGGACCACAGATACGCAGTATTTT. This gives the protein CASSRKGRSGTTDTQYF.

The chain carries TRBV19 and TRBJ2-2; D gene ambiguous. CDR1 and CDR2 from the germline V gene are LNHDA and SQIVND (reference sequence). The CDR3 is 16 residues long. Trimming took 9 bases from V and 1 from J, leaving 18 bases between them. CDR3 sequence: CASSPMGGKNTGELFF. In DNA, the CDR3 is TGTGCCAGCTCACCAATGGGCGGTAAGAACACCGGGGAGCTGTTTTTT.

The genes are TRBV21-1 and TRBJ1-1. TRBV21-1 is tagged as a pseudogene. This CDR3 has 16 residues. The CDR3 reads CASSLTTPGENTEAFF. The CDR3 nucleotides read TGTGCCAGCAGCCTCACTACCCCAGGCGAGAACACTGAAGCTTTCTTT.

A note on this clone: At one end the junction does not follow the germline gene, possibly because of a read error. The gene calls are TRBV7-8 and TRBJ2-5; possibly TRBD1 for D (6 bases). Germline values: CDR1 SGHVS, CDR2 FQNEAQ. There are 11 residues in the CDR3. The CDR3 spells CASSLPGVLDF. As DNA, the CDR3 is TGTGCCAGCAGCTTACCAGGGGTCTTAGACTTC.

This clone showed up just once. The chain carries TRBV5-1 and TRBJ1-6, with 9 bases matching TRBD1. CDR3 length equals 15 residues. After removal of 4 bases from V and 8 bases from J, the junction contained 7 bases not matched to a gene. Germline lookup yields CDR1 SGHRS and CDR2 YFSETQ. CDR3: CASSPGQGIYSPLHF. CDR3 nucleotide sequence: TGCGCCAGCAGCCCGGGACAGGGAATTTATTCACCCCTCCACTTT.

The V gene is TRBV29-1, the J gene TRBJ2-7; possible D gene TRBD2, 5 bases. This CDR3 is 15 amino acids long. V was clipped by 0 bases and J by 2 bases, with 14 bases between them. CDR1 is SQVTM and CDR2 is ANQGSEA in the germline V gene. CDR3 nucleotides: TGCAGCGTTGAAGATCCGGGGAGTCCTACCTACGAGCAGTACTTC. Translated, it gives CSVEDPGSPTYEQYF.

The genes are TRBV4-1 and TRBJ2-7; D is possibly TRBD1 (6 bases). CDR1 is MGHRA, CDR2 YSYEKL, per germline. Trimming removed 1 base from V and 0 bases from J, with 19 bases in between. The CDR3 contains 18 residues. The CDR3 spells CASSQAYQQGLNSYEQYF. The DNA of the CDR3 is TGCGCCAGCAGCCAAGCGTATCAACAGGGATTAAACTCCTACGAGCAGTACTTC.

The rearrangement uses TRBV9 and TRBJ2-1; no firm D call. Germline loops: CDR1 SGDLS, CDR2 YYNGEE. With 6 bases removed from V and 10 bases from J, the gap between germline ends came to 14 bases. CDR3 length: 12 residues. The CDR3 DNA is TGTGCCAGCAACATTCAATCTGGGGAGCAGTTCTTC. Protein product: CASNIQSGEQFF.

This clone appeared a few times. The chain couples TRBV5-6 to TRBJ1-4; D not certain. The CDR3 contains 14 residues. Germline V lookup: CDR1 SGHDT, CDR2 YYEEEE. The V and J ends lost 1 base and 0 bases respectively, with 4 bases between them. In nucleotides, the CDR3 is TGTGCCAGCAGCTTGTTTGCAACTAATGAAAAACTGTTTTTT. It specifies CASSLFATNEKLFF.

The V and J genes are TRBV7-2 and TRBJ2-3; D is ambiguous. The germline V gene encodes CDR1 SGHTA and CDR2 FQGNSA. CDR3 length equals 14 residues. The germline V and J ends were trimmed by 2 bases and 3 bases, with 9 bases remaining between them. The CDR3 DNA sequence: TGTGCCAGCAGCTTATCCCTGGGGACAGATACGCAGTATTTT. Its protein product is CASSLSLGTDTQYF.

The chain links TRBV10-2 to TRBJ2-7, with 9 bases fitting TRBD1. The CDR3 totals 13 residues. With 7 bases clipped from V and 2 bases from J, the junction kept 3 bases outside the gene matches. Per germline, CDR1 WSHSY and CDR2 SAAADI. The CDR3 nucleotides are TGCGCCAGCATCTGGGACAGGGCCTACGAGCAGTACTTC. Translating gives CASIWDRAYEQYF.

This chain uses TRBV13 with TRBJ2-5; 11 bases match TRBD2. The CDR3 totals 16 residues. CDR1 is PRHDT, CDR2 FYEKMQ, per germline (reference sequence). V dropped 0 bases and J dropped 3; count of bases not matched to a gene: 3. The DNA for the CDR3 is TGTGCCAGCAGCTTAGGCCCGGGACTAGCGGAAGAGACCCAGTACTTC. The encoded protein is CASSLGPGLAEETQYF.

CDR3 nucleotides: TGTGCCAGCAGTTTCCGGGACAGGGGGCTCGGGGGCTACACCTTC. Residues: CASSFRDRGLGGYTF. The V gene is TRBV6-5, the J gene TRBJ1-2, with 12 nucleotides matching TRBD1. The CDR3 loop spans 15 amino acids. Per the germline V gene, CDR1 is MNHEY and CDR2 is SVGAGI. Germline trimming cut 4 bases from V and 8 bases from J; bases unmatched to any gene: 8.

This clone was counted a single time. The rearrangement joins TRBV7-2 to TRBJ1-5; D is ambiguous. The ends were cut back, 2 bases at V and 3 bases at J, with 8 bases in the middle. Germline loops: CDR1 SGHTA, CDR2 FQGNSA. The CDR3 consists of 14 residues. CDR3 DNA: TGTGCCAGCAGCTTATCAACGGTCAATCAGCCCCAGCATTTT. The encoded protein is CASSLSTVNQPQHF.

The gene calls are TRBV4-3 and TRBJ2-3; D is uncertain. Germline CDR1 and CDR2: LGHNA and YSLEER. Trimming took 2 bases from V and 4 from J, leaving 13 bases between them. The CDR3 covers 15 residues. The DNA for the CDR3 is TGCGCCAGCAGCCAACAATTGACCCCATCAGATACGCAGTATTTT. Its translation is CASSQQLTPSDTQYF.

This clone was picked up a small number of times. V usage is TRBV6-5 and J usage is TRBJ2-7; 12 nucleotides line up with TRBD2. Germline CDR1 and CDR2: MNHEY and SVGAGI. Unmatched junction bases numbered 7, after V lost 2 bases and J lost 5 bases. This CDR3 contains 16 residues. DNA of the CDR3: TGTGCCAGCAGTTACGTGACTAGCGGGAGTTTCCACGAGCAGTACTTC. It yields the protein CASSYVTSGSFHEQYF.

The chain joins TRBV4-1 to TRBJ2-7; 11 positions match TRBD1. CDR3 length: 17 amino acids. Germline CDR1 reads MGHRA; CDR2 reads YSYEKL. V lost 4 bases and J lost 6; bases outside the gene matches: 14. The DNA of the CDR3 is TGCGCCAGCAGCCTCCTAAGTGTAGGGACAGGGGGGGTCGAGCAGTACTTC. It is translated as CASSLLSVGTGGVEQYF.

The V and J genes are TRBV9 and TRBJ2-1; 7 bases are a match to TRBD2. Germline lookup yields CDR1 SGDLS and CDR2 YYNGEE. Losses at the gene ends were 3 bases for V and 8 bases for J; bases not matched to a gene: 2. The CDR3 is 12 residues long. The DNA for the CDR3 is TGTGCCAGCAGCGGACTAGCCGATGAGCAGTTCTTC. Protein product: CASSGLADEQFF.

The CDR3 region is CASSYTQGGSTEAFF. The CDR3 DNA sequence: TGCGCCAGCAGCTACACACAGGGCGGCAGCACTGAAGCTTTCTTT. The chain links TRBV4-1 to TRBJ1-1, with D possibly being TRBD1 (6 bases). This CDR3 has 15 amino acids. Germline CDR1 and CDR2: MGHRA and YSYEKL. With 5 bases removed from V and 4 bases from J, the gap between germline ends came to 17 bases.

The rearrangement links TRBV5-6 to TRBJ1-2; 7 positions agree with TRBD1. The CDR3 spans 14 residues. Germline V gene lookup returns CDR1 SGHDT and CDR2 YYEEEE. Germline trimming cut 5 bases from V and 1 base from J; bases unmatched to any gene: 5. The CDR3 sequence is CASSYDRVNYGYTF. In nucleotides, the CDR3 is TGTGCCAGCAGTTATGACAGGGTTAACTATGGCTACACCTTC.

The V call is TRBV2, the J call TRBJ1-2; D remains ambiguous. The germline gives CDR1 SNHLY, CDR2 FYNNEI. Trimming took 8 bases from V and 4 from J, leaving 17 bases between them. This CDR3 spans 14 amino acids. The CDR3 bases are TGTGCCAGCCATCGTACGGGAATAGGCTATGGCTACACCTTC. Translated: CASHRTGIGYGYTF.

This clone was counted only a few times. The V gene is TRBV6-1, the J gene TRBJ2-7; D possibly corresponds to TRBD2 (6 bases). The CDR3 totals 14 residues. The ends were cut back, 0 bases at V and 2 bases at J, with 8 bases in the middle. Germline CDR1 and CDR2: MNHNS and SASEGT. CDR3 residues: CASSEAGGPYEQYF. As DNA, the CDR3 is TGTGCCAGCAGTGAAGCGGGAGGCCCCTACGAGCAGTACTTC.